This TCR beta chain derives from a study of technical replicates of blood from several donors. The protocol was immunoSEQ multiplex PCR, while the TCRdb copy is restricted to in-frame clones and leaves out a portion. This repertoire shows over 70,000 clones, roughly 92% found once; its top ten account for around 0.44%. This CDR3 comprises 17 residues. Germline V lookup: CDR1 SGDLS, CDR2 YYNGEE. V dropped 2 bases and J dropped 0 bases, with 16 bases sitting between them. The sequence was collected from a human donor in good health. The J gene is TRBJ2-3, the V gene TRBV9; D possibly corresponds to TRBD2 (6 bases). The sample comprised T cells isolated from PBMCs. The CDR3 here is CASSVTIAESSTDTQYF. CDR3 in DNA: TGTGCCAGCAGCGTCACTATAGCGGAGTCTAGCACAGATACGCAGTATTTT.